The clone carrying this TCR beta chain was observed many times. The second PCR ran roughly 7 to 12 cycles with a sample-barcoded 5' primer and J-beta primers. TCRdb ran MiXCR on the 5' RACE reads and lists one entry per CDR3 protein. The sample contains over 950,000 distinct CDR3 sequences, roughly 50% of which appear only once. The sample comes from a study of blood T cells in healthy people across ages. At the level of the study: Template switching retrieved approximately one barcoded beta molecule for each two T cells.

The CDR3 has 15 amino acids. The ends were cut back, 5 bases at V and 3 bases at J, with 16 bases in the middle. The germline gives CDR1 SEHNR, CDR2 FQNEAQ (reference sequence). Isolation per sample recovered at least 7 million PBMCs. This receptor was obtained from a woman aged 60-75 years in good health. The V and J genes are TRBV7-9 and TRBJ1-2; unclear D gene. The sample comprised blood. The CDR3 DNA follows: TGTGCCAGCAGCGCATCCGGGCCCGACCACTATGGCTACACCTTC. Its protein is CASSASGPDHYGYTF.